The sequence of this T cell receptor beta chain was determined in a study of PD-1 blockade in classical Hodgkin lymphoma. Germline values: CDR1 MDHEN, CDR2 SYDVKM. CDR3 length equals 16 residues. V lost 3 bases, J lost 0 bases, and 6 bases stayed unmatched. Study-wide results and caveats: Repertoire difference causes, possibly disease activity or prior therapy, remain undefined. Baseline diversity was lower in partial responders and progressors than complete responders. Healthy donors were reported to have higher baseline TCR diversity than newly diagnosed patients.

Every patient had relapsed following autologous stem cell transplantation, and cohorts differed in brentuximab vedotin exposure. The table lists this clone with a count of one. Its antigen is not identified. The assay was immunoSEQ multiplex PCR, and TCRdb's table has in-frame clones only and misses some. This table holds around 18,000 clones, roughly 77% found once. The chain carries TRBV28 and TRBJ2-3, with 7 bases lining up with TRBD2. The sequencing here drew on peripheral blood mononuclear cells (PBMCs), taken before the second cycle of nivolumab. This clonotype originated in a human donor with classical Hodgkin lymphoma. CDR3 bases: TGTGCCAGCAGTTTTTGGGGGAGGGAGAGCACAGATACGCAGTATTTT. Translating gives CASSFWGRESTDTQYF.